This T cell receptor beta chain was captured by sequencing in a study of T cells in Graves' hyperthyroidism and ophthalmopathy. The V gene lost 4 bases and the J gene lost 6 bases, with 16 bases spanning the gap. The CDR3 is made up of 15 amino acids. CDR1 and CDR2 from the germline V gene are MGHRA and YSYEKL. This clonotype has just a few counts. RNA transcripts were the template for amplifying TCR beta CDR3 regions. TCR CDR3 underwent first-round RT-PCR with the HTBI primer set. Each CDR3 protein gets one entry after TCRdb re-called the multiplex PCR reads with MiXCR. The table includes hundreds of thousands of distinct CDR3 sequences, over 15% detected once. Researchers defined stable Graves' hyperthyroidism as no ophthalmopathy progression within 18 months.

The receptor's source is a woman under 30 with Graves' hyperthyroidism. Sequencing input: blood. The chain recombines TRBV4-1 with TRBJ2-1; D is perhaps TRBD2 (6 bases). CDR3 loop: CASSRQGYGSNEQFF. The CDR3 nucleotides are TGCGCCAGCAGCCGCCAGGGTTACGGGAGCAATGAGCAGTTCTTC.